These 32 T cell receptor beta chains were all obtained from the same sample, sequenced in a study of blood T cell repertoires in COVID-19 (dated by TCRdb to the early 2020s). The library was prepared using the immunoSEQ multiplex PCR assay. This immuneACCESS table, as held by TCRdb, lists in-frame sequences with V and J called but not all clones. Of the missing ones, under half trace to an unresolved V gene in checked studies; the others have no known cause. This sample holds roughly 110,000 clones; 76% were observed only once. 6.2% of the sample rests with the top ten. The material sequenced was peripheral blood. These receptor sequences come from a man at least 80 years old with COVID-19, enrolled during active disease.

There are a few counts of this clone. DNA of the CDR3: TGCGCCAGCAGCCAAGACAGGGTTGTAACTAATGAAAAACTGTTTTTT. Translating gives CASSQDRVVTNEKLFF. The chain carries TRBV4-3 and TRBJ1-4; perhaps TRBD1 as D (5 bases). The ends were cut back, 0 bases at V and 1 base at J, with 9 bases in the middle. This CDR3 region has 16 residues. Germline V CDR1 and CDR2: LGHNA, YSLEER.

The rearrangement links TRBV19 to TRBJ2-3; 8 bases match TRBD1. Germline V gene sequence: CDR1 LNHDA, CDR2 SQIVND (reference sequence). The CDR3 consists of 15 residues. V was clipped by 10 bases and J by 1 base; unmatched bases: 10. The CDR3 coding sequence is TGTGCCACTAAAAACCCGGGACAGGGCACAGATACGCAGTATTTT. Translating gives CATKNPGQGTDTQYF.

This clone was found a few times. The chain combines TRBV18 with TRBJ1-3; D gene uncertain. This CDR3 is built from 14 residues. The germline V gene encodes CDR1 KGHSH and CDR2 LQKENI. V lost 4 bases to trimming and J lost 0 bases, with 7 bases between them. The CDR3 region has the DNA TGTGCCAGCTCACGTAGAACCTCTGGAAACACCATATATTTT. As protein: CASSRRTSGNTIYF.

This clone was seen a few times. The chain uses TRBV28 and TRBJ2-2; the match to TRBD1 covers 8 bases. CDR1 and CDR2 from the germline V gene are MDHEN and SYDVKM. V was pared by 3 bases and J by 6 bases, with 6 bases of the junction left unmatched. This CDR3 region has 15 residues. The CDR3 DNA sequence: TGTGCCAGCAGTTTCGGGACAGGTTACGCCGGGGAGCTGTTTTTT. Encoded protein: CASSFGTGYAGELFF.

This chain links TRBV19 with TRBJ1-4; 9 bases are shared with TRBD1. This CDR3 has 14 residues. Germline-derived CDR1 and CDR2 are LNHDA and SQIVND (reference sequence). V lost 5 bases to trimming and J lost 7 bases; unmatched junction nucleotides: 5. This CDR3 reads CASSPGTGREKLFF. The CDR3 bases are TGTGCCAGTAGTCCCGGGACAGGGCGTGAAAAACTGTTTTTT.

The rearrangement links TRBV11-2 to TRBJ2-7, with a possible D match to TRBD1 (5 bases). CDR3 length: 12 residues. Trimming pared 5 bases from V and 4 bases from J, leaving 9 bases between. Germline CDR1 SGHAT, CDR2 FQNNGV. The CDR3 DNA sequence: TGTGCCAGCAGCCACCAGGGTTACGAGCAGTACTTC. It is translated as CASSHQGYEQYF. Based on the CDR3 plus reference TRBV11-2 and TRBJ2-7, the full variable domain is EAGVAQSPRYKIIEKRQSVAFWCNPISGHATLYWYQQILGQGPKLLIQFQNNGVVDDSQLPKDRFSAERLKGVDSTLKIQPAKLEDSAVYLCASSHQGYEQYFGPGTRLTVT.

DNA for the CDR3: TGTGCCAGCAGCTTAAATAGGCGTTTCGAAGCGGGAGATGAGCAGTTCTTC. Amino acid sequence: CASSLNRRFEAGDEQFF. This chain connects TRBV7-6 to TRBJ2-1, with TRBD2 matching 8 bases. The length of the CDR3 is 17 residues. Per germline, CDR1 SGHVS and CDR2 FNYEAQ. Trimming removed 2 bases from V and 8 bases from J; junction bases left unmatched: 14.

V and J are TRBV7-3 and TRBJ2-2; D is unclear. The V gene lost 0 bases and the J gene lost 8 bases, with 13 bases spanning the gap. From germline, CDR1 is SGHTA and CDR2 FQGTGA. The length of the CDR3 is 15 residues. The CDR3 is CASSLTFAGVGELFF. The CDR3 DNA is TGTGCCAGCAGCTTAACGTTTGCAGGCGTGGGGGAGCTGTTTTTT. The full variable domain, rest sourced from reference TRBV7-3 and TRBJ2-2, is GAGVSQTPSNKVTEKGKYVELRCDPISGHTALYWYRQSLGQGPEFLIYFQGTGAADDSGLPNDRFFAVRPEGSVSTLKIQRTERGDSAVYLCASSLTFAGVGELFFGEGSRLTVL.

This clone has a handful of counts. The chain combines TRBV6-5 with TRBJ1-2; the match to TRBD1 covers 9 bases. Germline V lookup: CDR1 MNHEY, CDR2 SVGAGI. With V trimmed by 7 bases and J by 4 bases, 4 bases remained unmatched. The CDR3 spans 13 residues. In DNA form, the CDR3 reads TGTGCCAGCAAGACAGGGGGTGGCTATGGCTACACCTTC. Translation: CASKTGGGYGYTF.

The rearrangement uses TRBV10-2 and TRBJ2-7; D unresolved. Trimming took off 2 bases at V and 2 bases at J, with 4 bases between the two ends. Germline CDR1 is WSHSY and CDR2 is SAAADI. The CDR3 runs 12 residues. CDR3 nucleotide sequence: TGCGCCAGCAGTGAGAGCACCTACGAGCAGTACTTC. This sequence encodes CASSESTYEQYF.

This chain joins TRBV3-1 (or the pseudogene TRBV3-2) and TRBJ1-2; D is unresolved. Germline CDR1 is LGHDT and CDR2 is YNNKEL (reference sequence). The CDR3 is 14 amino acids. Trimming removed 3 bases at V and 9 bases at J, with 17 bases between. The CDR3 protein is CASSHSGVAGSYTF. CDR3 DNA: TGTGCCAGCAGCCATTCCGGGGTAGCGGGGAGCTACACCTTC.

In its sample, this clone was seen many times. The chain has TRBV25-1 and TRBJ1-2; 9 nucleotides agree with TRBD1. Losses at the gene ends were 3 bases for V and 7 bases for J; bases not matched to a gene: 9. Germline lookup yields CDR1 MGHDK and CDR2 SYGVNS. This CDR3 is built from 15 residues. In DNA, the CDR3 is TGTGCCAGCAGTGAGTCCGGGACAGGGACGGTTGGCTACACCTTC. Protein sequence: CASSESGTGTVGYTF.

The rearrangement joins TRBV11-2 to TRBJ2-7; D ambiguous. V lost 6 bases, J lost 4 bases, and 16 bases lay in between. The CDR3 is 14 amino acids. Per the germline V gene, CDR1 is SGHAT and CDR2 is FQNNGV. CDR3 protein: CASSFRPVSYEQYF. CDR3 DNA: TGTGCCAGCAGTTTCAGGCCCGTATCTTACGAGCAGTACTTC.

The gene calls are TRBV7-9 and TRBJ1-1; weak D call: TRBD1 (5 bases). There are 13 residues in the CDR3. Germline V CDR1 and CDR2: SEHNR, FQNEAQ (reference sequence). V lost 7 bases, J lost 3 bases, and 12 bases lay in between. This CDR3 is CASNKEGYTEAFF. The CDR3 DNA reads TGTGCCAGCAACAAGGAGGGGTACACTGAAGCTTTCTTT.

J is TRBJ1-1 and V is TRBV27; maybe TRBD1 (5 bases). V was trimmed by 5 bases and J by 0 bases, leaving 10 bases between them. This CDR3 spans 14 amino acids. Germline CDR1 MNHEY, CDR2 SMNVEV (reference sequence). This CDR3 reads CASSPETVNTEAFF. CDR3 DNA sequence: TGTGCCAGCAGTCCAGAGACAGTGAACACTGAAGCTTTCTTT.

The rearrangement uses TRBV6-5 and TRBJ1-4; no firm D call. CDR3 length equals 13 residues. The germline V and J ends were trimmed by 7 bases and 5 bases, with 11 bases remaining between them. Germline CDR1 MNHEY, CDR2 SVGAGI. DNA of the CDR3: TGTGCCAGCAACGGAGTAGTCAATGAAAAACTGTTTTTT. It codes for CASNGVVNEKLFF.

The chain combines TRBV14 with TRBJ2-3; 9 bases match TRBD1. This CDR3 is 15 amino acids long. Looked up from germline, CDR1 is SGHDN and CDR2 is FVKESK. The V segment lost 2 bases and the J segment 1 base; nucleotides outside the gene matches: 1. The DNA for the CDR3 is TGTGCCAGCAGCCAATGGACAGGGGGCACAGATACGCAGTATTTT. Translated, it gives CASSQWTGGTDTQYF.

This clone was seen a handful of times. The chain uses TRBV28 and TRBJ1-4; D is possibly TRBD1 (6 bases). The CDR3 consists of 15 residues. In germline, CDR1 is MDHEN, CDR2 SYDVKM. V lost 3 bases, J lost 7 bases, and 15 bases lay in between. The CDR3 loop is CASSFEDREGEKLFF. DNA of the CDR3: TGTGCCAGCAGTTTCGAGGACAGAGAAGGTGAAAAACTGTTTTTT.

The chain is built from TRBV5-6 and TRBJ1-6; D unclear. The V end lost 4 bases, the J end lost 2 bases, and 7 bases lay between the germline ends. Looked up from germline, CDR1 is SGHDT and CDR2 is YYEEEE. The CDR3 spans 14 residues. The CDR3 protein is CASSPQTYNSPLHF. The CDR3, as DNA: TGTGCCAGCAGCCCACAGACCTATAATTCACCCCTCCACTTT. Variable domain in full (rest from reference TRBV5-6 and TRBJ1-6): DAGVTQSPTHLIKTRGQQVTLRCSPKSGHDTVSWYQQALGQGPQFIFQYYEEEERQRGNFPDRFSGHQFPNYSSELNVNALLLGDSALYLCASSPQTYNSPLHFGNGTRLTVT.

This clone has more than one count but fewer than ten. The J gene is TRBJ2-7, the V gene TRBV11-1; D may be TRBD2 (5 bases). The germline V and J ends were trimmed by 5 bases and 0 bases, with 11 bases remaining between them. The CDR3 runs to 14 residues. Per the germline V gene, CDR1 is SGHAT and CDR2 is FQDESV (reference sequence). CDR3 sequence: CASSTFRDSYEQYF. As DNA, the CDR3 is TGTGCCAGCAGCACCTTCCGGGACTCCTACGAGCAGTACTTC.

The CDR3 region has the DNA TGTGCCAGCAGCCGAAGGACAGATGTTGAAAAACTGTTTTTT. Its protein product is CASSRRTDVEKLFF. This chain uses TRBV11-2 with TRBJ1-4, with a possible D match to TRBD1 (6 bases). The length of the CDR3 is 14 residues. Per germline, CDR1 SGHAT and CDR2 FQNNGV. V lost 5 bases and J lost 7, with 14 bases in between.

The chain combines TRBV5-4 with TRBJ1-2; TRBD1 might be the D (6 bases). CDR1 and CDR2 from the germline V gene are SGHNT and YYREEE (reference sequence). The germline V and J ends were trimmed by 4 bases and 6 bases, with 10 bases remaining between them. The CDR3 is made up of 12 amino acids. The CDR3 DNA is TGTGCCAGCAGCAGACAGGACCATGGCTACACCTTC. Translating it yields CASSRQDHGYTF. The full variable domain, in which reference TRBV5-4 and TRBJ1-2 provide the parts outside the CDR3, is ETGVTQSPTHLIKTRGQQVTLRCSSQSGHNTVSWYQQALGQGPQFIFQYYREEENGRGNFPPRFSGLQFPNYSSELNVNALELDDSALYLCASSRQDHGYTFGSGTRLTVV.

This clone was detected many times. The chain links TRBV5-5 to TRBJ1-2, with D perhaps matching TRBD1 (6 bases). V lost 6 bases and J 4 bases, leaving 16 bases between the germline ends. The length of the CDR3 is 14 residues. In germline, CDR1 is SGHKS, CDR2 YYEKEE (reference sequence). The CDR3 spells CASTVQGVGYGYTF. The CDR3 DNA sequence: TGTGCCAGCACCGTACAGGGCGTCGGCTATGGCTACACCTTC.

This chain joins TRBV4-2 and TRBJ1-1, with D maybe TRBD1 (5 bases). V was pared by 5 bases and J by 1 base, with 11 bases between. Germline CDR1 reads LGHNA; CDR2 reads YNFKEQ. The CDR3 has 14 residues. The CDR3 sequence is CASSTMQGNTEAFF. The CDR3 DNA reads TGTGCCAGCAGCACCATGCAGGGGAACACTGAAGCTTTCTTT.

This chain connects TRBV19 to TRBJ1-5; no reliable D call. V lost 2 bases, J lost 0 bases, and 11 bases lay in between. Germline CDR1 is LNHDA and CDR2 is SQIVND (reference sequence). The CDR3 loop spans 16 amino acids. The CDR3 protein is CASSIPTGFSNQPQHF. In nucleotides, the CDR3 is TGTGCCAGTAGTATACCTACCGGGTTTAGCAATCAGCCCCAGCATTTT.

This chain links TRBV7-2 with TRBJ2-3; TRBD1 might be the D (5 bases). Per germline, CDR1 SGHTA and CDR2 FQGNSA. There are 14 residues in the CDR3. V lost 3 bases and J lost 1, with 8 bases in between. CDR3: CASSFGRGTDTQYF. The CDR3 nucleotides are TGTGCCAGCAGCTTTGGCAGGGGCACAGATACGCAGTATTTT.

The V gene is TRBV3-1 (or the pseudogene TRBV3-2), the J gene TRBJ1-3, with a weak D call TRBD1 (5 bases). V dropped 0 bases and J dropped 0 bases, with 9 bases sitting between them. The CDR3 is 16 amino acids. Germline V gives CDR1 LGHDT, CDR2 YNNKEL (reference sequence). CDR3 sequence (DNA): TGTGCCAGCAGCCAAGACAGGGTCCCCTCTGGAAACACCATATATTTT. This encodes CASSQDRVPSGNTIYF.

The chain uses TRBV5-4 and TRBJ2-7; possible D gene TRBD2, 5 bases. Germline CDR1 and CDR2: SGHNT and YYREEE (reference sequence). The CDR3 extends over 15 amino acids. V was cut by 0 bases and J by 0 bases, with 10 bases left in between. The CDR3 sequence is CASSLEVASSYEQYF. DNA of the CDR3: TGTGCCAGCAGCTTGGAGGTAGCGTCCTCCTACGAGCAGTACTTC.

The CDR3 reads CASSLDPRRQPQHF. The DNA for the CDR3 is TGTGCCAGCAGCTTGGACCCCAGGCGTCAGCCCCAGCATTTT. The V and J genes are TRBV5-8 and TRBJ1-5; D gene ambiguous. V lost 0 bases and J 6 bases, leaving 10 bases between the germline ends. This CDR3 is 14 amino acids long. CDR1 SGHTS and CDR2 YDEGEE come from the germline V gene. Complete variable domain (other parts from reference TRBV5-8 and TRBJ1-5): EAGVTQSPTHLIKTRGQQATLRCSPISGHTSVYWYQQALGLGLQFLLWYDEGEERNRGNFPPRFSGRQFPNYSSELNVNALELEDSALYLCASSLDPRRQPQHFGDGTRLSIL.

The chain links TRBV7-3 to TRBJ2-1; D is unresolved. V gave up 5 bases and J gave up 8 bases, with 13 bases separating them. CDR3 size: 13 residues. From germline, CDR1 is SGHTA and CDR2 FQGTGA. The CDR3 here is CASSPNPSDEQFF. The CDR3, as DNA: TGTGCCAGCAGCCCGAACCCGTCGGATGAGCAGTTCTTC.

This chain joins TRBV5-4 and TRBJ1-1; D remains ambiguous. The germline V and J ends were trimmed by 3 bases and 1 base, with 4 bases remaining between them. This CDR3 spans 12 amino acids. CDR1 SGHNT and CDR2 YYREEE come from the germline V gene (reference sequence). CDR3 amino acids: CASSSENTEAFF. The CDR3 region has the DNA TGTGCCAGCAGCTCAGAGAACACTGAAGCTTTCTTT.

This sequence joins TRBV7-2 and TRBJ2-3; no reliable D call. V was pared by 5 bases and J by 8 bases, with 23 bases between. CDR3 length equals 16 residues. The germline CDR1 and CDR2 sequences are SGHTA and FQGNSA. CDR3 sequence: CASSPPGSLGTGTQYF. DNA for the CDR3: TGTGCCAGCAGCCCGCCTGGTTCCCTGGGTACGGGTACGCAGTATTTT.